This entry lists 4 T cell receptor beta chains sequenced from one sample in a study of blood T cell repertoires in COVID-19. Here immunoSEQ multiplex PCR was the method, and the copy in TCRdb shows in-frame clones only, minus some. Here the sample spans roughly 230,000 clones, roughly 80% being singletons. The sample consisted of PBMCs or T cells enriched from blood (not recorded which). These receptors were taken from a man aged 50-60 years who had recovered from COVID-19.

V is TRBV3-1 (or the pseudogene TRBV3-2) and J is TRBJ1-1; perhaps TRBD1 as D (6 bases). The V gene's germline CDR1 is LGHDT and CDR2 YNNKEL (reference sequence). The V end lost 5 bases, the J end lost 4 bases, and 14 bases lay between the germline ends. This CDR3 is 14 amino acids long. CDR3 sequence (DNA): TGTGCCAGCAGCTTTCAGAGGGGGTCCACTGAAGCTTTCTTT. As protein: CASSFQRGSTEAFF.

V usage is TRBV5-4 and J usage is TRBJ2-1; 8 nucleotides line up with TRBD2. V lost 3 bases and J lost 3; bases outside the gene matches: 5. Per germline, CDR1 SGHNT and CDR2 YYREEE (reference sequence). This CDR3 contains 15 residues. CDR3 bases: TGTGCCAGCAGCTCCCTAGCGGGTAACTACAATGAGCAGTTCTTC. It is translated as CASSSLAGNYNEQFF.

The rearrangement uses TRBV5-6 and TRBJ2-3, with D maybe TRBD2 (5 bases). Germline CDR1 reads SGHDT; CDR2 reads YYEEEE. There are 16 residues in the CDR3. V lost 3 bases, J lost 3 bases, and 17 bases lay in between. The CDR3 DNA reads as TGTGCCAGCAGCTCCGCCACCAGCGGCTTAACAGATACGCAGTATTTT. Encoded protein: CASSSATSGLTDTQYF.

The chain is built from TRBV7-9 and TRBJ2-7, with 9 nucleotides matching TRBD1. There are 16 residues in the CDR3. J lost 3 bases, V lost 5 bases, and 11 bases had no gene match. Germline CDR1 SEHNR, CDR2 FQNEAQ (reference sequence). The CDR3 protein is CASSLSGTGNFYEQYF. The CDR3 DNA sequence: TGTGCCAGCAGCCTGAGCGGGACAGGGAATTTCTACGAGCAGTACTTC.